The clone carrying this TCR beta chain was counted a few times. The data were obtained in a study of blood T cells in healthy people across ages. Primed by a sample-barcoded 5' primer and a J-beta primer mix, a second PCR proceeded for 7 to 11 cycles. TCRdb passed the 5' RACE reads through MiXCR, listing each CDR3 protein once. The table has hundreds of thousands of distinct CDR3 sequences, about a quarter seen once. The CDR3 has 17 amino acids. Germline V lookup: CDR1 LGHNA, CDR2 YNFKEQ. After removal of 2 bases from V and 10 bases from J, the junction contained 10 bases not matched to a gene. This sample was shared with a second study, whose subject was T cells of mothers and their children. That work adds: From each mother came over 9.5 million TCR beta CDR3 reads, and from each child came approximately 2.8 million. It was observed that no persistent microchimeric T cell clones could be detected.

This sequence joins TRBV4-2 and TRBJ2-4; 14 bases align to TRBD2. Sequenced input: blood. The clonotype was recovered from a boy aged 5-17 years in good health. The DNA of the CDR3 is TGTGCCAGCAGCCAACACACCCCGGGACTAGCGGGGGCTATTCAGTACTTC. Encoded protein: CASSQHTPGLAGAIQYF.